This T cell receptor (beta chain) is drawn from a study of shared clonotypes between healthy human individuals. Worth noting for this clone: Its target is not known.

General study points: Clonotype sharing levels among donors were expected to vary with sequencing depth.

Deep-level settings were used for running the assay. Researchers divided each subset's genomic DNA evenly across several immunoSEQ plates. The input for sorted-subset replicate PCRs was approximately 190 ng DNA, about 30,000 T cell genomes. Some clones are missing from TCRdb's copy, which holds only in-frame ones; the method was immunoSEQ multiplex PCR. In the table there are some 2,000,000 clones, 85% to 95% of which are singletons. CDR1 is SGHKS, CDR2 YYEKEE, per germline (reference sequence). The CDR3 length is 11 residues. V shed 0 bases and J shed 12 bases, with 6 bases lying between them. The sample was naive CD4+ T cells sorted from blood. Subset denoted: CD45RA+ positively selected. The receptor was isolated from a man aged 18 to 35 in good health. The chain uses TRBV5-5 and TRBJ1-4, with D unresolved. The CDR3 is CASSLGRELFF. The CDR3 DNA is TGTGCCAGCAGCTTGGGACGCGAACTGTTTTTT.